This T cell receptor (beta chain) originates from a study of cytomegalovirus exposure and HLA in healthy donors. In regard to this clone: As yet, its antigen is unknown.

Trimming removed 4 bases from V and 7 bases from J, with 11 bases in between. CDR3 length equals 12 residues. Per the germline V gene, CDR1 is MGHDK and CDR2 is SYGVNS. Study outcomes and limitations: A later analysis found that most CMV-associated TCR beta chains appeared HLA-restricted. Later analysis identified a missense DCLRE1C variant that was linked to TCR beta V- and J-gene trimming.

The study ran its PCR with 60 Vbeta and 13 Jbeta primers. Produced via immunoSEQ multiplex PCR; TCRdb's table is partial and in-frame only. The repertoire has more than 90,000 clones, about 78% of them found once; the top ten carry about 4%. The chain combines TRBV25-1 with TRBJ2-7; D is unresolved. The sequence derives from a woman aged 35 to 49 in good health and CMV-seropositive. Material: PBMCs. The CDR3: CASSGSSWEQYF. As DNA, the CDR3 is TGTGCCAGCAGTGGATCCAGTTGGGAGCAGTACTTC.